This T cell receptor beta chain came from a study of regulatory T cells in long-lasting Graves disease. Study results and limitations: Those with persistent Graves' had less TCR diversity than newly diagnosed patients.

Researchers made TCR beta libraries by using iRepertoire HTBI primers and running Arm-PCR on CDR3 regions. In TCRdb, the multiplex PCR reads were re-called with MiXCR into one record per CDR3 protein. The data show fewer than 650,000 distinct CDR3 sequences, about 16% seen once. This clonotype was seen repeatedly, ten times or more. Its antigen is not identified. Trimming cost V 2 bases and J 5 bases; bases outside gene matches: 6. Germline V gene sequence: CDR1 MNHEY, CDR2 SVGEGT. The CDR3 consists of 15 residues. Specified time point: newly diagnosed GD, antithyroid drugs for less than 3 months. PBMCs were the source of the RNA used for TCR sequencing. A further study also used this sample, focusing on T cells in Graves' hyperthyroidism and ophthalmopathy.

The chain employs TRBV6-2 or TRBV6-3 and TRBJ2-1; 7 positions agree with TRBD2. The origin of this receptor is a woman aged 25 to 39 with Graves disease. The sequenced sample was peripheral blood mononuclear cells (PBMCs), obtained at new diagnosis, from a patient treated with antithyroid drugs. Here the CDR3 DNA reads TGTGCCAGCAGTTACGTCGCGGGAGAGGACAATGAGCAGTTCTTC. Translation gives CASSYVAGEDNEQFF.